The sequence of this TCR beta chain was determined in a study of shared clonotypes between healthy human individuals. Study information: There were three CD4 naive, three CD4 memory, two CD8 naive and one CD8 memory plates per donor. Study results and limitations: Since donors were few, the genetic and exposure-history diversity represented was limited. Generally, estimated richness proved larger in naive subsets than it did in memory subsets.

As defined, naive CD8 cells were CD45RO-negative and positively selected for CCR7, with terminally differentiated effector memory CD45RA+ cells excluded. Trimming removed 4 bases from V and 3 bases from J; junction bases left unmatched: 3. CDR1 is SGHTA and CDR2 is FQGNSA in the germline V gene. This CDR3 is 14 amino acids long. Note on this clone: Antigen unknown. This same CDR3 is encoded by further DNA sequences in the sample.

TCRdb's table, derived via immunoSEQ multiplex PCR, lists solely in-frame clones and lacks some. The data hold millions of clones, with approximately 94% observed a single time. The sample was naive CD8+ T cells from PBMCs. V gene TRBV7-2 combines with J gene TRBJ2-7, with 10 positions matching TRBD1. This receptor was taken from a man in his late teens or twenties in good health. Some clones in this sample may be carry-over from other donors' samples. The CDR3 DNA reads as TGTGCCAGCAGCTCCCGGGACAGGGGCTACGAGCAGTACTTC. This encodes CASSSRDRGYEQYF.